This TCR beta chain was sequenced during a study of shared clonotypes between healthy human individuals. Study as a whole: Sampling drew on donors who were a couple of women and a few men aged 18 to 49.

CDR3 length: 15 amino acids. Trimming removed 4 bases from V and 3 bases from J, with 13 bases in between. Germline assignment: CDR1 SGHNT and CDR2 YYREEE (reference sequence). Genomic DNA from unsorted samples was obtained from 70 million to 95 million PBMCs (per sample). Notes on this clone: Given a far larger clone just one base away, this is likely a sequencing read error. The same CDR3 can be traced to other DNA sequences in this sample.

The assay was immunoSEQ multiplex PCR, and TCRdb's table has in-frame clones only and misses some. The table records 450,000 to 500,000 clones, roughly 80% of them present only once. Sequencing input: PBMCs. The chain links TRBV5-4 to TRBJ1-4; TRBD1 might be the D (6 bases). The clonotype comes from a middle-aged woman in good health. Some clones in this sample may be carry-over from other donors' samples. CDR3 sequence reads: CASSREGGPNEKLFF. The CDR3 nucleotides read TGTGCCAGCAGCCGGGAGGGGGGGCCTAATGAAAAACTGTTTTTT.